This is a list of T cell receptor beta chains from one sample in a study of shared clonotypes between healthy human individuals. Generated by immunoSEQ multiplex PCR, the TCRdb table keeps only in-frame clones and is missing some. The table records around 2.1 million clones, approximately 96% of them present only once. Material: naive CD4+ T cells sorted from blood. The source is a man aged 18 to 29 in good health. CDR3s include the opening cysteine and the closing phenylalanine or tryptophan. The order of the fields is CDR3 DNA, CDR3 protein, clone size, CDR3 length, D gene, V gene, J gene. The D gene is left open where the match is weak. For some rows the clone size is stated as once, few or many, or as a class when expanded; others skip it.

cdr3_nt: TGTGCCAGCAGCCCGTGGGAGGGCTCCTACGAGCAGTACTTC; cdr3_aa: CASSPWEGSYEQYF; clone_size: .; cdr3_length: 14; d_call: TRBD2; v_call: TRBV11-3; j_call: TRBJ2-7
cdr3_nt: TGCGCCAGCACCCCAGGGAGACAGGGAGGCTCTAGGATCTACGAGCAGTACTTC; cdr3_aa: CASTPGRQGGSRIYEQYF; clone_size: .; cdr3_length: 18; d_call: .; v_call: TRBV5-1; j_call: TRBJ2-7
cdr3_nt: TGTGCCAGCAGCTACCTCGAGAGGTTGAGCTCTGGAAACACCATATATTTT; cdr3_aa: CASSYLERLSSGNTIYF; clone_size: .; cdr3_length: 17; d_call: .; v_call: TRBV11-2; j_call: TRBJ1-3
cdr3_nt: TGTGCCAGCAGTTACAACCGCAATGAGCAGTTCTTC; cdr3_aa: CASSYNRNEQFF; clone_size: once; cdr3_length: 12; d_call: .; v_call: TRBV6-6; j_call: TRBJ2-1
cdr3_nt: TGTGCCAGCAGTTTACAGGGTTTATCCCGAGGCTACACCTTC; cdr3_aa: CASSLQGLSRGYTF; clone_size: once; cdr3_length: 14; d_call: .; v_call: TRBV28; j_call: TRBJ1-2
cdr3_nt: TGCGCCAGCAAATCAACAACGGCCGGCACTGAAGCTTTCTTT; cdr3_aa: CASKSTTAGTEAFF; clone_size: .; cdr3_length: 14; d_call: .; v_call: TRBV5-1; j_call: TRBJ1-1
cdr3_nt: TGCGCCAGCAGCCAAGGGACAAAAGGCTACGAGCAGTACTTC; cdr3_aa: CASSQGTKGYEQYF; clone_size: .; cdr3_length: 14; d_call: .; v_call: TRBV4-3; j_call: TRBJ2-7
cdr3_nt: TGTGCCAGCAGTTCATCCGGGACTAGCGGGGCCAATGAGCAGTTCTTC; cdr3_aa: CASSSSGTSGANEQFF; clone_size: .; cdr3_length: 16; d_call: TRBD2; v_call: TRBV6-6; j_call: TRBJ2-1
cdr3_nt: TGTGCCAGCAGCTTTAGGGGGCAATGGGGCAATGAGCAGTTCTTC; cdr3_aa: CASSFRGQWGNEQFF; clone_size: .; cdr3_length: 15; d_call: TRBD1; v_call: TRBV11-2; j_call: TRBJ2-1
cdr3_nt: TGTGCCAGCTCCTTACAGGGGGAGCTTGAAGCTTTCTTT; cdr3_aa: CASSLQGELEAFF; clone_size: .; cdr3_length: 13; d_call: TRBD1; v_call: TRBV18; j_call: TRBJ1-1
cdr3_nt: TGCAGCGTTCCCGGAGGGGCAGAGGGGAGTTATGGCTACACCTTC; cdr3_aa: CSVPGGAEGSYGYTF; clone_size: .; cdr3_length: 15; d_call: .; v_call: TRBV29-1; j_call: TRBJ1-2
cdr3_nt: TGTGCCAGCAGCCCCATAGCGGGATCCTACGAGCAGTACTTC; cdr3_aa: CASSPIAGSYEQYF; clone_size: .; cdr3_length: 14; d_call: TRBD2; v_call: TRBV7-2; j_call: TRBJ2-7
cdr3_nt: TGTGCCAACCATGAGCGGAGCTCCTACGAGCAGTACTTC; cdr3_aa: CANHERSSYEQYF; clone_size: .; cdr3_length: 13; d_call: .; v_call: TRBV27; j_call: TRBJ2-7
cdr3_nt: TGTGCCAGCCCCCTTCGGCAATCTGGGCTCTCGTGTTTGGAGACCCAGTACTTC; cdr3_aa: CASPLRQSGLSCLETQYF; clone_size: .; cdr3_length: 18; d_call: .; v_call: TRBV2; j_call: TRBJ2-5
cdr3_nt: TGTGCCAGCAGCGTAGACCCCGGGGGTTCACCCCTCCACTTT; cdr3_aa: CASSVDPGGSPLHF; clone_size: .; cdr3_length: 14; d_call: .; v_call: TRBV9; j_call: TRBJ1-6
cdr3_nt: TGTGCCAGTGGGCCCAGCCTGAACACCGGGGAGCTGTTTTTT; cdr3_aa: CASGPSLNTGELFF; clone_size: .; cdr3_length: 14; d_call: .; v_call: TRBV19; j_call: TRBJ2-2
cdr3_nt: TGTGCCAGCAGCTTAAACCGTATGAACACTGAAGCTTTCTTT; cdr3_aa: CASSLNRMNTEAFF; clone_size: .; cdr3_length: 14; d_call: .; v_call: TRBV11-2; j_call: TRBJ1-1
cdr3_nt: TGTGCCAGCAGCTCTTGGACAGGGGTGACCGGGGAGCTGTTTTTT; cdr3_aa: CASSSWTGVTGELFF; clone_size: once; cdr3_length: 15; d_call: TRBD1; v_call: TRBV7-9; j_call: TRBJ2-2
cdr3_nt: TGCGCCAGCAGCTTGGCTGGCGGGGACCATACGCAGTATTTT; cdr3_aa: CASSLAGGDHTQYF; clone_size: .; cdr3_length: 14; d_call: .; v_call: TRBV5-1; j_call: TRBJ2-3
cdr3_nt: TGTGCCAGCAGTCAAACTAGCTTCCCGCAGTACTTC; cdr3_aa: CASSQTSFPQYF; clone_size: .; cdr3_length: 12; d_call: .; v_call: TRBV2; j_call: TRBJ2-7
cdr3_nt: TGTGCCAGCCGACAGGACTACAATGAGCAGTTCTTC; cdr3_aa: CASRQDYNEQFF; clone_size: .; cdr3_length: 12; d_call: .; v_call: TRBV2; j_call: TRBJ2-1
cdr3_nt: TGTGCCAGCAGCGGGAGGCAGGGGATCGCAGAGACCCAGTACTTC; cdr3_aa: CASSGRQGIAETQYF; clone_size: .; cdr3_length: 15; d_call: .; v_call: TRBV13; j_call: TRBJ2-5
cdr3_nt: TGTGCCAGTAGTGCGCAGGTTATTCTCTACGGTTCACCCCTCCACTTT; cdr3_aa: CASSAQVILYGSPLHF; clone_size: .; cdr3_length: 16; d_call: .; v_call: TRBV19; j_call: TRBJ1-6
cdr3_nt: TGCGCCAGCAGCTTGTCTGGGAATGGGGCCAACGTCCTGACTTTC; cdr3_aa: CASSLSGNGANVLTF; clone_size: .; cdr3_length: 15; d_call: .; v_call: TRBV5-1; j_call: TRBJ2-6
cdr3_nt: TGCGCCAGCAGCTTGGGAGCTGCAGGGAAGGGTGAAAAACTGTTTTTT; cdr3_aa: CASSLGAAGKGEKLFF; clone_size: .; cdr3_length: 16; d_call: .; v_call: TRBV5-1; j_call: TRBJ1-4
cdr3_nt: TGTGCCAGCAACGCCGGAGGGGGGAAACGGGGCGACCACGAGCAGTACTTC; cdr3_aa: CASNAGGGKRGDHEQYF; clone_size: .; cdr3_length: 17; d_call: .; v_call: TRBV5-4; j_call: TRBJ2-7
cdr3_nt: TGTGCCAGTAGTAGACGGGACCGTGTCACAGATACGCAGTATTTT; cdr3_aa: CASSRRDRVTDTQYF; clone_size: .; cdr3_length: 15; d_call: .; v_call: TRBV19; j_call: TRBJ2-3
cdr3_nt: TGTGCCAGCAGTTACTCGGACGGCTGGGGAACTGAAGCTTTCTTT; cdr3_aa: CASSYSDGWGTEAFF; clone_size: .; cdr3_length: 15; d_call: .; v_call: TRBV6-6; j_call: TRBJ1-1
cdr3_nt: TGCGCCAGCAGTTCCGGACAGATTAATGAAAAACTGTTTTTT; cdr3_aa: CASSSGQINEKLFF; clone_size: .; cdr3_length: 14; d_call: .; v_call: TRBV5-1; j_call: TRBJ1-4
cdr3_nt: TGTGCCAGCAGCTTGGGGCTAGCGGGAGTCTACGAGCAGTACTTC; cdr3_aa: CASSLGLAGVYEQYF; clone_size: .; cdr3_length: 15; d_call: TRBD2; v_call: TRBV5-5; j_call: TRBJ2-7
cdr3_nt: TGTGCCAGCAGGGCAGGGACAGGACCCGGTCAGCCCCAGCATTTT; cdr3_aa: CASRAGTGPGQPQHF; clone_size: .; cdr3_length: 15; d_call: TRBD1; v_call: TRBV28; j_call: TRBJ1-5
cdr3_nt: TGTGCCACCGGACAGTCAACAGAAACCCAGTACTTC; cdr3_aa: CATGQSTETQYF; clone_size: few; cdr3_length: 12; d_call: .; v_call: TRBV10-3; j_call: TRBJ2-5
cdr3_nt: TGCGCCAGCGGACGGGCTCCGGGACCCGGATATAGCAATCAGCCCCAGCATTTT; cdr3_aa: CASGRAPGPGYSNQPQHF; clone_size: .; cdr3_length: 18; d_call: .; v_call: TRBV10-1; j_call: TRBJ1-5
cdr3_nt: TGTGCCAGCAGTGCGACAGTTTATAATTCACCCCTCCACTTT; cdr3_aa: CASSATVYNSPLHF; clone_size: .; cdr3_length: 14; d_call: .; v_call: TRBV6-1; j_call: TRBJ1-6
cdr3_nt: TGTGCCAGTAGTATAGGGTCCTCCTCGGAAGCTTTCTTT; cdr3_aa: CASSIGSSSEAFF; clone_size: .; cdr3_length: 13; d_call: .; v_call: TRBV19; j_call: TRBJ1-1
cdr3_nt: TGTGCCAGCAGCTCCGACAGGGGTTATTCACCCCTCCACTTT; cdr3_aa: CASSSDRGYSPLHF; clone_size: .; cdr3_length: 14; d_call: TRBD1; v_call: TRBV7-9; j_call: TRBJ1-6
cdr3_nt: TGTGCCAGCAGTGGGGGACAGGGTCATCAAGAGACCCAGTACTTC; cdr3_aa: CASSGGQGHQETQYF; clone_size: once; cdr3_length: 15; d_call: TRBD1; v_call: TRBV6-1; j_call: TRBJ2-5
cdr3_nt: TGTGCCACCAGCAGAGACCCGGACTATTACGGCCCCAATGAGCAGTTCTTC; cdr3_aa: CATSRDPDYYGPNEQFF; clone_size: .; cdr3_length: 17; d_call: .; v_call: TRBV15; j_call: TRBJ2-1
cdr3_nt: TGTGCCAGCAGGGTAACAGGCTCTGGAAACACCATATATTTT; cdr3_aa: CASRVTGSGNTIYF; clone_size: .; cdr3_length: 14; d_call: .; v_call: TRBV6-5; j_call: TRBJ1-3
cdr3_nt: TGCGCCAGCAGCTTGTTAGGGCCTGATGAAAAACTGTTTTTT; cdr3_aa: CASSLLGPDEKLFF; clone_size: .; cdr3_length: 14; d_call: .; v_call: TRBV5-1; j_call: TRBJ1-4
cdr3_nt: TGTGCCAGCAGCCTCGGACAGGGTCTGAACACTGAAGCTTTCTTT; cdr3_aa: CASSLGQGLNTEAFF; clone_size: .; cdr3_length: 15; d_call: TRBD1; v_call: TRBV7-2; j_call: TRBJ1-1
cdr3_nt: TGTGCCAGCAGCTTATCGACGGTAGCGGGAGGGCTGGCCAATGAGCAGTTCTTC; cdr3_aa: CASSLSTVAGGLANEQFF; clone_size: .; cdr3_length: 18; d_call: TRBD2; v_call: TRBV7-2; j_call: TRBJ2-1
cdr3_nt: TGTGCCAGCACCCTCGGACAGACCCTCGCAGATACGCAGTATTTT; cdr3_aa: CASTLGQTLADTQYF; clone_size: .; cdr3_length: 15; d_call: .; v_call: TRBV7-9; j_call: TRBJ2-3
cdr3_nt: TGCGCCAGCAGCGGTGCGGAGGCAACGTCCGGGGAGCTGTTTTTT; cdr3_aa: CASSGAEATSGELFF; clone_size: once; cdr3_length: 15; d_call: .; v_call: TRBV5-1; j_call: TRBJ2-2
cdr3_nt: TGTGCCTGGAGTTTTAGAAATGCTGGTGAGCAGTTCTTC; cdr3_aa: CAWSFRNAGEQFF; clone_size: .; cdr3_length: 13; d_call: .; v_call: TRBV30; j_call: TRBJ2-1
cdr3_nt: TGTGCCAGTAGTCCCCTCCAAGGGGGCTACACCTTC; cdr3_aa: CASSPLQGGYTF; clone_size: .; cdr3_length: 12; d_call: .; v_call: TRBV19; j_call: TRBJ1-2
cdr3_nt: TGTGCCAGCCGCTCGAGGGGAACCTTAAACTATGGCTACACCTTC; cdr3_aa: CASRSRGTLNYGYTF; clone_size: .; cdr3_length: 15; d_call: .; v_call: TRBV6-1; j_call: TRBJ1-2
cdr3_nt: TGTGCCAGCAGCTTAGGGAGGGGACTTGACTATGGCTACACCTTC; cdr3_aa: CASSLGRGLDYGYTF; clone_size: .; cdr3_length: 15; d_call: .; v_call: TRBV5-4; j_call: TRBJ1-2